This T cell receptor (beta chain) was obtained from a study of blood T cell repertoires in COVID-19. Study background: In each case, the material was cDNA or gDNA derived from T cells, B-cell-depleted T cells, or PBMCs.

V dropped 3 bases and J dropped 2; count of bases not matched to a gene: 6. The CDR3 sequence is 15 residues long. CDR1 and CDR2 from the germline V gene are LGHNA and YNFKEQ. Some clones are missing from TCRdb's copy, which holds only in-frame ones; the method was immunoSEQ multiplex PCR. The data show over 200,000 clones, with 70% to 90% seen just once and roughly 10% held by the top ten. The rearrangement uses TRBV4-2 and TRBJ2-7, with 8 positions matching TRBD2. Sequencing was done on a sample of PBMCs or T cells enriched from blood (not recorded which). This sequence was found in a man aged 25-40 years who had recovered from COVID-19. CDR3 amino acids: CASSQLSGEAYEQYF. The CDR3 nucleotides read TGTGCCAGCAGCCAGCTTAGCGGGGAAGCCTACGAGCAGTACTTC.